The 13 T cell receptor beta chains below come from one sample, sequenced in a study of T cell responses to AZD1222 COVID-19 vaccine. Here immunoSEQ multiplex PCR was the method, and the copy in TCRdb shows in-frame clones only, minus some. The repertoire includes around 150,000 clones, 94% of them detected once, and about 1.3% sits in the top ten. The sample here was peripheral blood, taken on day 0 of AZD1222 vaccination. The receptors here all came from an adult in good health.

This chain links TRBV21-1 with TRBJ1-1; the table's TRBD1 call for D was not verified on the DNA. TRBV21-1 is marked as a pseudogene. This CDR3 spans 15 amino acids. This CDR3 reads CASSPPGGNYTEAFF. The CDR3 DNA follows: TGTGCCAGCAGCCCCCCAGGGGGAAACTACACTGAAGCTTTCTTT.

This chain joins TRBV4-1 and TRBJ1-2; unclear D gene. Trimming stripped 3 bases from V and 7 bases from J, with 9 bases between. The CDR3 spans 12 residues. CDR1 and CDR2 (germline): MGHRA, YSYEKL. The CDR3: CASSQHTSGYTF. The CDR3 DNA sequence: TGCGCCAGCAGCCAGCATACTTCTGGCTACACCTTC.

The chain combines TRBV7-9 with TRBJ1-5, with D maybe TRBD1 (5 bases). V was shortened by 0 bases and J by 2 bases, with 8 bases between the two germline ends. In germline, CDR1 is SEHNR, CDR2 FQNEAQ (reference sequence). The CDR3 contains 15 residues. As DNA, the CDR3 is TGTGCCAGCAGCTTAGCGGGGGTCGGCAATCAGCCCCAGCATTTT. Translation: CASSLAGVGNQPQHF.

This chain uses TRBV28 with TRBJ2-5, with D tentatively TRBD1 or TRBD2 (5 bases each). This CDR3 spans 14 amino acids. Germline values: CDR1 MDHEN, CDR2 SYDVKM. V gave up 3 bases and J gave up 3 bases, with 11 bases separating them. DNA of the CDR3: TGTGCCAGCAGTTTCGGGGCCAAAGAAGAGACCCAGTACTTC. Translation: CASSFGAKEETQYF.

The chain joins TRBV5-4 to TRBJ1-2, with D tentatively TRBD1 (5 bases). Trimming pared 4 bases from V and 4 bases from J, leaving 17 bases between. This CDR3 is built from 15 residues. Germline V gives CDR1 SGHNT, CDR2 YYREEE (reference sequence). The CDR3 spells CASSLGGWASYGYTF. CDR3 in DNA: TGTGCCAGCAGCCTGGGGGGGTGGGCAAGCTATGGCTACACCTTC.

This chain connects TRBV3-1 (or the pseudogene TRBV3-2) to TRBJ2-5; 8 bases align to TRBD1. Losses at the gene ends were 0 bases for V and 5 bases for J; bases not matched to a gene: 11. Germline V gives CDR1 LGHDT, CDR2 YNNKEL (reference sequence). CDR3 length: 17 amino acids. The CDR3 DNA reads as TGTGCCAGCAGCCAAGACGGCAGGGGGCCCCGTTTTGAGACCCAGTACTTC. Protein: CASSQDGRGPRFETQYF.

CDR3 sequence (DNA): TGTGCCAGCAGACCTAAGGGGGGCGAGGGTTCACCCCTCCACTTT. Translation: CASRPKGGEGSPLHF. The chain is built from TRBV6-4 and TRBJ1-6; D possibly corresponds to TRBD1 (6 bases). Per germline, CDR1 MRHNA and CDR2 SNTAGT. V lost 6 bases and J 9 bases, leaving 18 bases between the germline ends. This CDR3 contains 15 residues.

This chain connects TRBV5-6 to TRBJ2-3; no firm D call. Germline V lookup: CDR1 SGHDT, CDR2 YYEEEE. Trimming cost V 0 bases and J 3 bases, with 5 bases left between them. The CDR3 sequence is 13 residues long. The CDR3 DNA reads TGTGCCAGCAGCTTGGCTATTACAGATACGCAGTATTTT. Translating gives CASSLAITDTQYF. The whole variable domain, filled in from reference TRBV5-6 and TRBJ2-3, reads DAGVTQSPTHLIKTRGQQVTLRCSPKSGHDTVSWYQQALGQGPQFIFQYYEEEERQRGNFPDRFSGHQFPNYSSELNVNALLLGDSALYLCASSLAITDTQYFGPGTRLTVL.

The CDR3 sequence: CASGLAEEETQYF. CDR3 DNA sequence: TGTGCTAGTGGTTTGGCAGAGGAAGAGACCCAGTACTTC. V is TRBV12-5 and J is TRBJ2-5; D not certain. The CDR3 loop spans 13 amino acids. Trimming stripped 1 base from V and 3 bases from J, with 6 bases between. From germline, CDR1 is LGHNT and CDR2 FRNRAP.

The V gene is TRBV19, the J gene TRBJ2-5, with 10 bases fitting TRBD2. From germline, CDR1 is LNHDA and CDR2 SQIVND (reference sequence). After removal of 1 base from V and 5 bases from J, the junction contained 7 bases not matched to a gene. CDR3 length: 16 residues. The CDR3 sequence: CASSIVAGGFLETQYF. The DNA of the CDR3 is TGTGCCAGTAGTATAGTAGCGGGAGGCTTCCTTGAGACCCAGTACTTC.

This clone was counted between two and nine times. This chain joins TRBV19 and TRBJ1-6; 7 bases are a match to TRBD1. This CDR3 has 14 residues. Germline V gene data show CDR1 as LNHDA and CDR2 as SQIVND (reference sequence). V lost 8 bases and J lost 10; bases outside the gene matches: 11. DNA of the CDR3: TGTGCCAGTGCCTATCCGGGACAGAGATCACCCCTCCACTTT. This gives the protein CASAYPGQRSPLHF. Full variable domain (missing parts from reference TRBV19 and TRBJ1-6): DGGITQSPKYLFRKEGQNVTLSCEQNLNHDAMYWYRQDPGQGLRLIYYSQIVNDFQKGDIAEGYSVSREKKESFPLTVTSAQKNPTAFYLCASAYPGQRSPLHFGNGTRLTVT.

The genes are TRBV2 and TRBJ1-1; possible D gene TRBD1, 5 bases. Germline values: CDR1 SNHLY, CDR2 FYNNEI. V was clipped by 7 bases and J by 3 bases, with 27 bases between them. The CDR3 length is 18 residues. The CDR3 DNA sequence: TGTGCCAGCACCAAAGCCCGAACAGGCCTCGATGGGGACACTGAAGCTTTCTTT. Amino acids: CASTKARTGLDGDTEAFF.

This chain links TRBV6-6 with TRBJ1-1, with D possibly TRBD1 on 5 matching bases. The germline gives CDR1 MNHNY, CDR2 SVGAGI (reference sequence). The CDR3 sequence is 16 residues long. The V and J ends lost 4 bases and 4 bases respectively, with 19 bases between them. CDR3 coding DNA: TGTGCCAGCAGTTCCAACCTCGGGGGGGGAGGCACTGAAGCTTTCTTT. It translates to CASSSNLGGGGTEAFF.